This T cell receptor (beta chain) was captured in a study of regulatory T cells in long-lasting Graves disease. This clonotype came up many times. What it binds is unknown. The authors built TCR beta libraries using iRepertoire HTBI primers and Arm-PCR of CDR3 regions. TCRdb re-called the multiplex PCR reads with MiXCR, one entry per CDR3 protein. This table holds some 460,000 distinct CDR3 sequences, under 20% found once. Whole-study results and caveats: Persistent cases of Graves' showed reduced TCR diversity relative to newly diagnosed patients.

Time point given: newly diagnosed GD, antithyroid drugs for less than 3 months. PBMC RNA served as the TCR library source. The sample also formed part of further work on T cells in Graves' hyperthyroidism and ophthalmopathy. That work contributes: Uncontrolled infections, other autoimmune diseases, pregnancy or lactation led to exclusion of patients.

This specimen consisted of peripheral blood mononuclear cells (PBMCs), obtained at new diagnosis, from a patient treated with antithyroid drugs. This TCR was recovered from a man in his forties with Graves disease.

DNA for the CDR3: TGTGCCAGTTTCCCTGACCGTCCCCAAACTGAAGCTTTCTTT. This encodes CASFPDRPQTEAFF. The chain recombines TRBV12-3 or TRBV12-4 with TRBJ1-1; D unresolved. V was pared by 9 bases and J by 5 bases, with 19 bases between. The CDR3 extends over 14 amino acids.